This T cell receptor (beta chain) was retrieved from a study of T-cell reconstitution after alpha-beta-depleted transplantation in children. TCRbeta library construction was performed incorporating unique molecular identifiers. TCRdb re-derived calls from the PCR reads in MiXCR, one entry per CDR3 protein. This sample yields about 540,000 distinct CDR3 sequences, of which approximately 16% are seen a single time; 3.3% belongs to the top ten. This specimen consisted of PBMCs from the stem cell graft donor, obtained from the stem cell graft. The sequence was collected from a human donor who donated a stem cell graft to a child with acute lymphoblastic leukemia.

CDR3 sequence: CASSQVLRGQGMNEQFF. Written as DNA, the CDR3 is TGCGCCAGCAGCCAAGTCCTCCGGGGACAGGGGATGAATGAGCAGTTCTTC. This rearrangement joins TRBV4-1 to TRBJ2-1; 10 bases are a match to TRBD1. V shed 1 base and J 7 bases; nucleotides not matched to a gene: 10. Looked up from germline, CDR1 is MGHRA and CDR2 is YSYEKL. The CDR3 extends over 17 amino acids.